This note documents a single T cell receptor (beta chain) sequence. The source of the sample is a study of blood T cell repertoires in COVID-19. Study background: The United States, Italy and Spain supplied acute and convalescent COVID-19 samples.

TCRdb's table, derived via immunoSEQ multiplex PCR, lists solely in-frame clones and lacks some. The sample lists about 21,000 clones; 88% were seen once. Sequenced sample: peripheral blood. The sequence came from a human donor in a cohort sampled during active COVID-19.

The CDR3 region is CASREVTDYYEQYF. The CDR3, as DNA: TGCGCCAGCAGAGAGGTGACAGATTACTACGAGCAGTACTTC. V is TRBV5-1 and J is TRBJ2-7, with D possibly being TRBD1 (5 bases). Trimming shortened V by 5 bases and J by 3 bases, and 15 bases separated the two germline ends. CDR1 and CDR2 from the germline V gene are SGHRS and YFSETQ. There are 14 residues in the CDR3.